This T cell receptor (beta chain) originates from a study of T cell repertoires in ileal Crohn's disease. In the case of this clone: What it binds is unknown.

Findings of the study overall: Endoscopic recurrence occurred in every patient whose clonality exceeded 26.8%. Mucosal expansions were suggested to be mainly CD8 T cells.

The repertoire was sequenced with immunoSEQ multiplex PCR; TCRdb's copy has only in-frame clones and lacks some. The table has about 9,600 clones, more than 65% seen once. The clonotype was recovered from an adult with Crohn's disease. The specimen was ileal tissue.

The CDR3 is CASTRPQGGPDTQYF. The CDR3, as DNA: TGTGCCAGCACCCGTCCGCAGGGTGGTCCAGATACGCAGTATTTT. The chain is built from TRBV28 and TRBJ2-3; tentatively, D is TRBD1 (5 bases). Germline values: CDR1 MDHEN, CDR2 SYDVKM. This CDR3 spans 15 amino acids. Trimming took 7 bases from V and 4 from J, leaving 18 bases between them. The whole variable domain, filled in from reference TRBV28 and TRBJ2-3, reads DVKVTQSSRYLVKRTGEKVFLECVQDMDHENMFWYRQDPGLGLRLIYFSYDVKMKEKGDIPEGYSVSREKKERFSLILESASTNQTSMYLCASTRPQGGPDTQYFGPGTRLTVL.